This note documents a single T cell receptor (beta chain) sequence. Genes and germline come from the mouse. The read stops 1 residue short of the end of the CDR3; the missing end is completed from the germline J gene. Clones were read by immunoSEQ multiplex PCR, and TCRdb kept only the in-frame ones, dropping some. This sample has roughly 7,200 clones, with 40% to 60% found just once. The length of the CDR3 is 14 residues. Looked up from germline, CDR1 is SGHLS and CDR2 is HYDKME. The V end was cut by 0 bases, the J end by 7 bases, with 15 bases between. These data belong to a study of tissue T cells after allogeneic stem cell transplantation. The time point here: mouse harvest day 7 after allogeneic transplant. Tail vein injection delivered 10^7 T-cell-depleted bone marrow cells and 10^6 splenic CD5+ T cells.

The clonotype comes from a female BALB/c mouse given C57BL/6 T cells with graft-versus-host disease after an allogeneic hematopoietic cell transplant. Sequences were obtained from gut tissue. V gene TRBV12-2 combines with J gene TRBJ2-7; D possibly corresponds to TRBD1 (5 bases). The CDR3 loop is CASSLDGKGWEQYF. The DNA read from the CDR3 is TGTGCCAGCTCTCTCGATGGGAAGGGGTGGGAACAGTAC. The complete variable domain, with remaining parts taken from reference TRBV12-2 and TRBJ2-7, reads NSGVVQSPRYIIKGKGERSILKCIPISGHLSVAWYQQTQGQELKFFIQHYDKMERDKGNLPSRFSVQQFDDYHSEMNMSALELEDSAVYFCASSLDGKGWEQYFGPGTRLTVL.